Listed below are T cell receptor beta chains from one sample, sequenced in a study of blood T cell repertoires in COVID-19. Here immunoSEQ multiplex PCR was the method, and the copy in TCRdb shows in-frame clones only, minus some. The sample lists about 200,000 clones; almost 90% were seen once. The specimen sequenced was peripheral blood. The receptor source for this set is a man younger than 35 with active or convalescent COVID-19. Each CDR3 is given with its conserved first and last residue. The order of the fields is J gene, clone size, D gene, V gene, CDR3 protein. D genes are given only for firm matches. The size field is filled for only some rows; it gives once, few, many or a size class.

J gene: TRBJ2-7
clone size: NA
D gene: TRBD2
V gene: TRBV5-1
CDR3 protein: CASSLESGGRGEQYF

J gene: TRBJ2-3
clone size: NA
D gene: TRBD2
V gene: TRBV9
CDR3 protein: CASSASGPHTDTQYF

J gene: TRBJ2-2
clone size: NA
D gene: TRBD1
V gene: TRBV9
CDR3 protein: CASSSGQGVTGELFF

J gene: TRBJ1-1
clone size: NA
D gene: NA
V gene: TRBV30
CDR3 protein: CAWSVVRDTEAFF

J gene: TRBJ2-5
clone size: NA
D gene: TRBD2
V gene: TRBV2
CDR3 protein: CASGGREETQYF

J gene: TRBJ2-1
clone size: NA
D gene: NA
V gene: TRBV10-1
CDR3 protein: CASSESLYEQFF

J gene: TRBJ1-1
clone size: NA
D gene: NA
V gene: TRBV10-3
CDR3 protein: CAISEMVAGRTEAFF

J gene: TRBJ2-5
clone size: NA
D gene: NA
V gene: TRBV5-4
CDR3 protein: CASSLDNQETQYF

J gene: TRBJ1-3
clone size: NA
D gene: TRBD1
V gene: TRBV9
CDR3 protein: CASSGTQGAVGNTIYF

J gene: TRBJ1-3
clone size: NA
D gene: NA
V gene: TRBV5-1
CDR3 protein: CASSVAERSGNTIYF

J gene: TRBJ2-1
clone size: NA
D gene: NA
V gene: TRBV18
CDR3 protein: CASSQLGDEQFF

J gene: TRBJ1-2
clone size: NA
D gene: NA
V gene: TRBV9
CDR3 protein: CASSVNSGGYTF

J gene: TRBJ2-1
clone size: once
D gene: TRBD1
V gene: TRBV19
CDR3 protein: CASSSGGKQFF

J gene: TRBJ2-7
clone size: NA
D gene: TRBD2
V gene: TRBV14
CDR3 protein: CASSQLAGQGRYEQYF

J gene: TRBJ2-7
clone size: NA
D gene: NA
V gene: TRBV6-5
CDR3 protein: CASSFFGSSYEQYF

J gene: TRBJ2-7
clone size: NA
D gene: NA
V gene: TRBV4-1
CDR3 protein: CASSQAPGRDYEQYF

J gene: TRBJ2-3
clone size: NA
D gene: TRBD2
V gene: TRBV7-2
CDR3 protein: CASSLRTSGTDTQYF

J gene: TRBJ1-2
clone size: once
D gene: TRBD1
V gene: TRBV2
CDR3 protein: CATTGQGNGYTF

J gene: TRBJ2-3
clone size: NA
D gene: NA
V gene: TRBV7-2
CDR3 protein: CASSPSSVVDTQYF

J gene: TRBJ2-3
clone size: NA
D gene: NA
V gene: TRBV24-1
CDR3 protein: CATSYDRPDTQYF

J gene: TRBJ2-7
clone size: once
D gene: TRBD2
V gene: TRBV5-4
CDR3 protein: CASSPAGDVPYEQYF

J gene: TRBJ1-1
clone size: NA
D gene: NA
V gene: TRBV5-1
CDR3 protein: CASSLETRMNTEAFF

J gene: TRBJ2-1
clone size: NA
D gene: TRBD2
V gene: TRBV3-1/TRBV3-2
CDR3 protein: CASSQVSGRASGDEQFF

J gene: TRBJ2-5
clone size: few
D gene: NA
V gene: TRBV18
CDR3 protein: CASSQGRETQYF

J gene: TRBJ2-7
clone size: many
D gene: TRBD1
V gene: TRBV23-1
CDR3 protein: CASSQPPGQPLRKYF

J gene: TRBJ2-5
clone size: NA
D gene: NA
V gene: TRBV5-4
CDR3 protein: CASSLRGARETQYF

J gene: TRBJ1-3
clone size: NA
D gene: TRBD1
V gene: TRBV18
CDR3 protein: CASSPLRADRGSGNTIYF

J gene: TRBJ2-4
clone size: once
D gene: TRBD2
V gene: TRBV7-9
CDR3 protein: CASSFSGTSGRGKNIQYF

J gene: TRBJ2-5
clone size: NA
D gene: TRBD1
V gene: TRBV7-2
CDR3 protein: CASSLGGAGGETQYF

J gene: TRBJ2-7
clone size: once
D gene: NA
V gene: TRBV30
CDR3 protein: CAWSVSLRGTYEQYF

J gene: TRBJ1-2
clone size: NA
D gene: TRBD1
V gene: TRBV19
CDR3 protein: CASSVDRGESGYTF

J gene: TRBJ2-7
clone size: NA
D gene: TRBD2
V gene: TRBV9
CDR3 protein: CASSVATGGGTYEQYF

J gene: TRBJ1-5
clone size: NA
D gene: NA
V gene: TRBV28
CDR3 protein: CASSLSLTNQPQHF

J gene: TRBJ1-1
clone size: NA
D gene: NA
V gene: TRBV2
CDR3 protein: CASSLDRGNTEAFF

J gene: TRBJ1-1
clone size: once
D gene: TRBD1
V gene: TRBV18
CDR3 protein: CASSLPGQGSPMNTEAFF

J gene: TRBJ1-5
clone size: NA
D gene: NA
V gene: TRBV19
CDR3 protein: CASNRRVSGNQPQHF

J gene: TRBJ2-1
clone size: NA
D gene: NA
V gene: TRBV28
CDR3 protein: CASSLVGSYNEQFF

J gene: TRBJ1-3
clone size: NA
D gene: NA
V gene: TRBV30
CDR3 protein: CAWSGGRSGNTIYF

J gene: TRBJ2-3
clone size: NA
D gene: NA
V gene: TRBV10-3
CDR3 protein: CAISESNRGTSTDTQYF

J gene: TRBJ2-2
clone size: NA
D gene: NA
V gene: TRBV30
CDR3 protein: CAWSVRALGELFF

J gene: TRBJ2-5
clone size: NA
D gene: TRBD2
V gene: TRBV3-1/TRBV3-2
CDR3 protein: CASSPWTSGSETQYF

J gene: TRBJ1-2
clone size: NA
D gene: TRBD1
V gene: TRBV29-1
CDR3 protein: CSVDPTGNYGYTF

J gene: TRBJ1-1
clone size: NA
D gene: TRBD1
V gene: TRBV19
CDR3 protein: CASSTGQGMVNTEAFF

J gene: TRBJ2-5
clone size: NA
D gene: NA
V gene: TRBV9
CDR3 protein: CASSVGAGQETQYF

J gene: TRBJ1-1
clone size: NA
D gene: TRBD1
V gene: TRBV5-1
CDR3 protein: CASSQGQGSVTEAFF